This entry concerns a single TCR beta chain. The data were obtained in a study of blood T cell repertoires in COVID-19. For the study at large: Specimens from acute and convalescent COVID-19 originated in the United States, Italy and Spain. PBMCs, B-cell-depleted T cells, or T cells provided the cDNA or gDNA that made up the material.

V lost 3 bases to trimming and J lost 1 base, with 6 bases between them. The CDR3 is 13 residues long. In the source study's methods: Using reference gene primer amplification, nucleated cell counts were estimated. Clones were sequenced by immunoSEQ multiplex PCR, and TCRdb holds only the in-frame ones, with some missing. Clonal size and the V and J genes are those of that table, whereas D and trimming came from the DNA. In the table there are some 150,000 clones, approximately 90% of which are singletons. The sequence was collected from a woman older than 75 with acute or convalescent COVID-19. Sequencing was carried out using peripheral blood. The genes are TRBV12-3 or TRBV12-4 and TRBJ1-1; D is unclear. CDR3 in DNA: TGTGCCAGCAGTTTTGACACGAACACTGAAGCTTTCTTT. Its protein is CASSFDTNTEAFF.